The following is a T cell receptor (beta chain) sequence with its context. This CDR3 is built from 15 residues. With 5 bases clipped from V and 5 bases from J, the junction kept 8 bases outside the gene matches. Germline V CDR1 and CDR2: SEHNR, FQNEAQ (reference sequence). The data are from a study of cytomegalovirus exposure and HLA in healthy donors. About the study: One earlier analysis, a look at about 179 million T cells, found 117 million unique TCR beta sequences.

Primers included in the PCR were 60 Vbeta and 13 Jbeta primers. Clones were sequenced by immunoSEQ multiplex PCR, and TCRdb holds only the in-frame ones, with some missing. The repertoire holds 250,000 to 300,000 clones, with approximately 84% as singletons. This sequence originates from a woman aged 40 to 55 in good health and CMV-seropositive. The V gene is TRBV7-9, the J gene TRBJ2-3, with 9 bases that match TRBD2. Sequencing used PBMCs. CDR3 protein: CASSLGGREQDTQYF. CDR3 nucleotide sequence: TGTGCCAGCAGCCTGGGCGGGAGGGAACAAGATACGCAGTATTTT.